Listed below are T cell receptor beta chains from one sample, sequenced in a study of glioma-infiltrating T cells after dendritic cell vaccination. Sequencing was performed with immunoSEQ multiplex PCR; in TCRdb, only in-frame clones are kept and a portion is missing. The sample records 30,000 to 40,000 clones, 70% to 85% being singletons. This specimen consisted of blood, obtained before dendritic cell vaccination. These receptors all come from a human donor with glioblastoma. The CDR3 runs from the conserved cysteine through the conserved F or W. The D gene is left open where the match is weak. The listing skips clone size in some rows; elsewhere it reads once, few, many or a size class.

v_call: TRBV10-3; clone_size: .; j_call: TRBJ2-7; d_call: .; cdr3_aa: CAISSSSYEQYF; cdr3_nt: TGTGCCATCAGTTCTAGCTCCTACGAGCAGTACTTC
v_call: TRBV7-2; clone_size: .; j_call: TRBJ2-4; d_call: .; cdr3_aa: CASSPTQGLVPYF; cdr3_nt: TGTGCCAGCAGCCCTACCCAGGGTTTGGTTCCGTACTTC
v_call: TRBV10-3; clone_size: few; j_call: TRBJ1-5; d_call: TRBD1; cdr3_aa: CAISVGTGDNQPQHF; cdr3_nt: TGTGCCATCAGTGTTGGGACAGGGGACAATCAGCCCCAGCATTTT
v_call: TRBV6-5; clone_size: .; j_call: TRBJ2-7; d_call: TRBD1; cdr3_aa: CASSYSNDRGYEQYF; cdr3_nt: TGTGCCAGCAGTTACTCAAATGACAGGGGCTACGAGCAGTACTTC
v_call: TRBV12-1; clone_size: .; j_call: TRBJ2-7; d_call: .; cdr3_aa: CASRRKTGSYEQYF; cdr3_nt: TGTGCCAGCAGACGGAAGACAGGATCCTACGAGCAGTACTTC
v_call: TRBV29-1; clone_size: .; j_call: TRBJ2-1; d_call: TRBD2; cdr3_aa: CSALLGTSGGAGNEQFF; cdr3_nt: TGCAGCGCTCTACTAGGGACTAGCGGGGGGGCGGGGAATGAGCAGTTCTTC
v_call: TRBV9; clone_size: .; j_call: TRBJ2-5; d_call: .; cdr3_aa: CASSVFGEAETQYF; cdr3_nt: TGTGCCAGCAGCGTATTCGGGGAAGCAGAGACCCAGTACTTC
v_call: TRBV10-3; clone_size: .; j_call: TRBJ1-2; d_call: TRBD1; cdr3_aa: CAISGTTGGYGYTF; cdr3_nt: TGTGCCATCAGTGGGACCACAGGGGGCTATGGCTACACCTTC
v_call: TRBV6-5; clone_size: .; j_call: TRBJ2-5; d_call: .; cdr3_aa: CASIAVPNRGETQYF; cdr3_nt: TGTGCCAGCATCGCGGTGCCAAATAGGGGAGAGACCCAGTACTTC
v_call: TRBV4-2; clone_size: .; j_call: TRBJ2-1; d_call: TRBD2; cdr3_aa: CASSQEMGLVGEQFF; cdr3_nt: TGTGCCAGCAGCCAAGAAATGGGACTAGTTGGTGAGCAGTTCTTC
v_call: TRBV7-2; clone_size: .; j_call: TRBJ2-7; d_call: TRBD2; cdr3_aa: CASSLAGGKSYEQYF; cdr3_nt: TGTGCCAGCAGCTTAGCCGGGGGGAAGTCCTACGAGCAGTACTTC
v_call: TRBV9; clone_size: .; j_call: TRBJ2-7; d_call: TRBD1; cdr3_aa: CASSPQGAFYEQYF; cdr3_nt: TGTGCCAGCAGTCCACAGGGGGCTTTTTACGAGCAGTACTTC
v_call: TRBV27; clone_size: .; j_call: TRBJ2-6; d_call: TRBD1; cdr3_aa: CASSPPGQGLSGANVLTF; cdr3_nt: TGTGCCAGCAGTCCTCCGGGACAGGGGCTCTCTGGGGCCAACGTCCTGACTTTC
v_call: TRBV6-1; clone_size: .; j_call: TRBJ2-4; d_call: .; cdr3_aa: CASSDRAIQYF; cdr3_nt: TGTGCCAGCAGTGACAGGGCCATTCAGTACTTC
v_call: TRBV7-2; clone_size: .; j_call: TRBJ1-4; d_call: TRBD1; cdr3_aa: CASSRDRGPEKLFF; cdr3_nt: TGTGCCAGCAGCCGGGACAGGGGGCCCGAAAAACTGTTTTTT
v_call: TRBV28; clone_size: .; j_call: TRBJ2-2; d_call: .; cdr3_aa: CASSPPRGASGTGELFF; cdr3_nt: TGTGCCAGCAGCCCCCCTCGCGGGGCCTCCGGGACCGGGGAGCTGTTTTTT
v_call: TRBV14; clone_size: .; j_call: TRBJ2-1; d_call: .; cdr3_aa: CASSQPLYNEQFF; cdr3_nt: TGTGCCAGCAGCCAACCTCTATACAATGAGCAGTTCTTC
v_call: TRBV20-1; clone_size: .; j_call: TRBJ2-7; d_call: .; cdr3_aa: CSARDLGVKYF; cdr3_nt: TGCAGTGCTAGAGATCTCGGGGTTAAGTACTTC
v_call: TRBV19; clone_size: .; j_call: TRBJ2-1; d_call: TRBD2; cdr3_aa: CASSVTSGLYNEQFF; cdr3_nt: TGTGCCAGTAGTGTGACTAGCGGTCTCTACAATGAGCAGTTCTTC
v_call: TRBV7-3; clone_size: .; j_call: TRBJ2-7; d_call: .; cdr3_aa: CASSLNLGRGKVCQYEQYF; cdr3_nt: TGTGCCAGCAGCTTAAATCTGGGCCGGGGGAAGGTGTGTCAATACGAGCAGTACTTC
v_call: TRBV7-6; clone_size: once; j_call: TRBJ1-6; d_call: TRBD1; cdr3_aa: CASSPGDRGGSPLHF; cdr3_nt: TGTGCCAGCAGCCCGGGTGACAGGGGCGGCTCACCCCTCCACTTT
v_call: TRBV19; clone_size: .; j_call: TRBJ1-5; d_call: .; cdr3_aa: CASRTTGNSNQPQHF; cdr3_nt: TGTGCCAGTAGAACTACAGGTAATAGCAATCAGCCCCAGCATTTT
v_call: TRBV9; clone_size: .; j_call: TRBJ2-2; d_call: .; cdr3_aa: CASSVDQGNTGELFF; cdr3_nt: TGTGCCAGCAGCGTAGATCAGGGGAACACCGGGGAGCTGTTTTTT
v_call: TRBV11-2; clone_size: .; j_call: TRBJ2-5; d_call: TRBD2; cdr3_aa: CASTYNSGAQETQYF; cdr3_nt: TGTGCCAGCACCTATAATAGCGGGGCGCAAGAGACCCAGTACTTC
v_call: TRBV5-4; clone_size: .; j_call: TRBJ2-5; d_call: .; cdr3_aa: CASSSGVVETQYF; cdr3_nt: TGTGCCAGCAGCTCCGGGGTGGTCGAGACCCAGTACTTC
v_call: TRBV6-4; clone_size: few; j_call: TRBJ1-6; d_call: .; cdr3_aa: CASSGSYSYNSPLHF; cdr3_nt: TGTGCCAGCAGTGGATCCTACTCCTATAATTCACCCCTCCACTTT
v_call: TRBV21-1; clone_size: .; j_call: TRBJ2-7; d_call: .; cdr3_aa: CAIPAGQGDGQYF; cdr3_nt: TGTGCCATCCCCGCGGGACAGGGTGACGGTCAGTACTTC
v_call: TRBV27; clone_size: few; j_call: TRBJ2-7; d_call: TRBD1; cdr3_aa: CASRSAGTGRGEQYF; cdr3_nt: TGTGCCAGCAGATCCGCCGGGACAGGGCGTGGGGAGCAGTACTTC
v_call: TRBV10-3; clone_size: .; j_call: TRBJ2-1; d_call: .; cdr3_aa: CAISESGAGYNEQFF; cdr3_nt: TGTGCCATCAGTGAGTCGGGCGCAGGCTACAATGAGCAGTTCTTC
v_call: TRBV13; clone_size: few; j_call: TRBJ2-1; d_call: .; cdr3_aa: CASSPSSGEQFF; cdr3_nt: TGTGCCAGCAGCCCTTCTTCCGGGGAGCAGTTCTTC
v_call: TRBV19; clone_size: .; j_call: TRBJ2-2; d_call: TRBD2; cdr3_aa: CASSIPLWGGTGELFF; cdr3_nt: TGTGCCAGTAGTATCCCGTTGTGGGGGGGCACCGGGGAGCTGTTTTTT
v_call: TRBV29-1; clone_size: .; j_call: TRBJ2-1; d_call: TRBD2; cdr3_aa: CSVEDLKRGEQFF; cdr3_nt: TGCAGCGTTGAAGATCTTAAGCGGGGTGAGCAGTTCTTC
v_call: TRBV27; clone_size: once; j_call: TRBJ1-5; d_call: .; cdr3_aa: CASRGQGLGPQHF; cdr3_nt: TGTGCCAGCAGGGGGCAGGGTCTCGGGCCCCAGCATTTT
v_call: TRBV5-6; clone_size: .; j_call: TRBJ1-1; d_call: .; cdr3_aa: CASSLVSRNTEAFF; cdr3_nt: TGTGCCAGCAGCTTGGTTTCCAGGAACACTGAAGCTTTCTTT
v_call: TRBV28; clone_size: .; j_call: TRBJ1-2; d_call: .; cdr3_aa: CASRPRVDGYTF; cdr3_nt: TGTGCCAGCAGGCCGCGAGTAGATGGCTACACCTTC
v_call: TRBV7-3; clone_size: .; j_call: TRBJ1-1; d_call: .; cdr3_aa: CASSPTGPKNTEAFF; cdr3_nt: TGTGCCAGCAGCCCCACAGGACCGAAGAACACTGAAGCTTTCTTT
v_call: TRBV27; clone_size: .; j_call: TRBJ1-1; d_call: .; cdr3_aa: CASRASQRFTEAFF; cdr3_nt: TGTGCCAGCAGGGCGAGCCAGCGGTTCACTGAAGCTTTCTTT
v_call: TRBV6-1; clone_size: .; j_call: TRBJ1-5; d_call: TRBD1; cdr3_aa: CASTRTGEEWQPQHF; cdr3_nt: TGTGCCAGCACAAGGACAGGGGAGGAGTGGCAGCCCCAGCATTTT
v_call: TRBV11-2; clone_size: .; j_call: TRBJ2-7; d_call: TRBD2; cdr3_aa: CASSLDRGLAYEQYF; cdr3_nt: TGTGCCAGCAGCTTAGATCGGGGACTAGCATACGAGCAGTACTTC
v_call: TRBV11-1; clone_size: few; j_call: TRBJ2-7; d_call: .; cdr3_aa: CASSLRGQGPDEQYF; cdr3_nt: TGTGCCAGCAGCTTACGTGGGCAGGGTCCGGACGAGCAGTACTTC
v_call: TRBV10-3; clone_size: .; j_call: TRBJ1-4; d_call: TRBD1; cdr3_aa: CAISTGTGNEKLFF; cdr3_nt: TGTGCCATCAGTACCGGGACAGGGAATGAAAAACTGTTTTTT
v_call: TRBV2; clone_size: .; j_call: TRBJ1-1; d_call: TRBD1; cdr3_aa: CASRHGQVILNTEAFF; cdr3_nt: TGTGCCAGCAGGCACGGACAGGTCATCCTGAACACTGAAGCTTTCTTT
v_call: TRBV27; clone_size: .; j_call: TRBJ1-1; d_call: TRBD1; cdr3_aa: CASSISGGSTEAFF; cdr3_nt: TGTGCCAGCAGTATTTCAGGGGGCTCTACTGAAGCTTTCTTT